The entry that follows covers one TCR beta chain sequence. Germline V gives CDR1 MNHEY, CDR2 SVGAGI. Unmatched junction bases numbered 4, after V lost 5 bases and J lost 4 bases. This CDR3 has 13 amino acids. Symptom resolution, clearance, or two negative PCRs marked donors in Cohort 3 as recovered. This sample stems from a study of blood T cell repertoires in COVID-19. Data came from immunoSEQ multiplex PCR; TCRdb stores just in-frame clones and leaves some out. The data show 250,000 or so clones, around 88% seen once. This chain connects TRBV6-5 to TRBJ1-1, with TRBD1 matching over 7 bases. The sequencing sample was made of PBMCs or T cells enriched from blood (not recorded which). This clonotype was obtained from a man in his forties who had recovered from COVID-19. CDR3 bases: TGTGCCAGCAGTACAGGGGTGGGCACTGAAGCTTTCTTT. Protein: CASSTGVGTEAFF.